The 22 T cell receptor beta chains given below trace back to one sample, sequenced in a study of early T cells in non-severe SARS-CoV-2 infection. TCRdb reanalysed the 5' RACE reads using MiXCR and keeps one entry per CDR3 protein. Of about 83,000 distinct CDR3 sequences listed, 10% to 15% are singletons. Input material: whole blood. The receptors shown here come from an adult who was a healthcare worker with PCR-confirmed SARS-CoV-2 infection or an uninfected control (not recorded which).

In this sample, this clonotype turned up once. The junction differs from germline at one of its ends, possibly a read error. This sequence joins TRBV7-2 and TRBJ2-7, with 8 positions matching TRBD2. The CDR3 has 18 amino acids. The germline gives CDR1 SGHTA, CDR2 FQGNSA. The CDR3 here is CASSLAPPLAGKPYELYF. Here the CDR3 DNA reads TGTGCCAGCAGCTTAGCCCCCCCCCTAGCGGGCAAACCTTACGAGCTGTACTTC.

This chain connects TRBV29-1 to TRBJ1-6; D is undetermined. The germline gives CDR1 SQVTM, CDR2 ANQGSEA. The V gene lost 7 bases and the J gene lost 8 bases, with 12 bases spanning the gap. The CDR3 is made up of 12 amino acids. CDR3 residues: CSASDRYSPLHF. The CDR3 DNA sequence: TGCAGCGCCTCGGACCGGTATTCACCCCTCCACTTT.

This clonotype has only a few counts. The genes are TRBV6-2 or TRBV6-3 and TRBJ2-7; D is perhaps TRBD2 (6 bases). The CDR3 covers 16 residues. V was trimmed by 6 bases and J by 3 bases, leaving 21 bases between them. Germline V gene sequence: CDR1 MNHEY, CDR2 SVGEGT. CDR3 sequence reads: CASSQFSRDWYYEQYF. The DNA of the CDR3 is TGTGCCAGCAGCCAATTCTCCCGGGACTGGTACTACGAGCAGTACTTC.

This clonotype was seen only a few times. The rearrangement uses TRBV5-4 and TRBJ2-3; 7 bases map to TRBD2. J was trimmed by 2 bases and V by 3 bases; bases with no gene match: 9. Germline V gene sequence: CDR1 SGHNT, CDR2 YYREEE (reference sequence). The CDR3 runs to 16 residues. This chain's CDR3 is CASSSVGEGPTDTQYF. The CDR3 DNA sequence: TGTGCCAGCAGCTCCGTCGGGGAGGGGCCCACAGATACGCAGTATTTT.

The rearrangement joins TRBV19 to TRBJ2-7, with D perhaps TRBD1 (6 bases). There are 12 residues in the CDR3. V was trimmed by 8 bases and J by 12 bases, leaving 20 bases between them. CDR1 and CDR2 (germline): LNHDA, SQIVND (reference sequence). For the CDR3, the DNA is TGTGCCAGTTCCGTACAGGGTAGCCGTCCGTACTTC. Its translation: CASSVQGSRPYF. Supplemented by reference TRBV19 and TRBJ2-7, the full variable domain reads DGGITQSPKYLFRKEGQNVTLSCEQNLNHDAMYWYRQDPGQGLRLIYYSQIVNDFQKGDIAEGYSVSREKKESFPLTVTSAQKNPTAFYLCASSVQGSRPYFGPGTRLTVT.

This clonotype was detected ten times or more. The chain couples TRBV11-2 to TRBJ2-3, with D possibly being TRBD1 or TRBD2 (5 bases each). Germline loops: CDR1 SGHAT, CDR2 FQNNGV. The V end was cut by 2 bases, the J end by 1 base, with 13 bases between. The CDR3 totals 16 residues. The DNA of the CDR3 is TGTGCCAGCAGCTTATGGTTCGGGACCGGCACAGATACGCAGTATTTT. Residues: CASSLWFGTGTDTQYF.

CDR3 loop: CASSPRTGYEQYF. The DNA for the CDR3 is TGTGCCAGCAGCCCACGGACGGGATACGAGCAGTACTTC. J is TRBJ2-7 and V is TRBV9; D might be TRBD2 (5 bases). The CDR3 contains 13 residues. Germline V CDR1 and CDR2: SGDLS, YYNGEE. V lost 4 bases to trimming and J lost 4 bases, with 12 bases between them.

The sample holds many counts of this clonotype. This rearrangement joins TRBV27 to TRBJ2-5, with D tentatively TRBD2 (6 bases). The CDR3 covers 14 residues. Trimming took off 5 bases at V and 5 bases at J, with 15 bases between the two ends. The germline gives CDR1 MNHEY, CDR2 SMNVEV (reference sequence). The chain's CDR3 is CASSPLAREETQYF. CDR3 coding DNA: TGTGCCAGCAGTCCCCTAGCGAGGGAGGAGACCCAGTACTTC.

The chain links TRBV20-1 to TRBJ2-5; 11 nucleotides line up with TRBD2. The CDR3 contains 12 residues. CDR1 and CDR2 (germline): DFQATT, SNEGSKA (reference sequence). Trimming at V came to 6 bases and at J to 4 bases, leaving 1 base not matched to a gene. CDR3 residues: CSAGLAGETQYF. CDR3 DNA: TGCAGTGCAGGACTAGCGGGAGAGACCCAGTACTTC.

The chain uses TRBV7-3 and TRBJ1-1, with 7 bases aligning to TRBD1. This CDR3 has 13 amino acids. Germline-derived CDR1 and CDR2 are SGHTA and FQGTGA. With 4 bases clipped from V and 5 bases from J, the junction kept 4 bases outside the gene matches. The CDR3 sequence is CASSSTGRTEAFF. The CDR3 DNA sequence: TGTGCCAGCAGCTCGACAGGGAGAACTGAAGCTTTCTTT.

This clonotype appeared a few times. The chain combines TRBV20-1 with TRBJ2-7, with a possible D match to TRBD2 (6 bases). Germline V gives CDR1 DFQATT, CDR2 SNEGSKA (reference sequence). V was trimmed by 6 bases and J by 7 bases, leaving 22 bases between them. The CDR3 spans 14 residues. CDR3 in amino acids: CSAGPGLDGWEQYF. The CDR3 DNA reads as TGCAGTGCGGGCCCGGGACTGGATGGCTGGGAGCAGTACTTC.

A word on this clonotype: A much larger clone sits a single nucleotide away, making a read error possible. The V and J genes are TRBV2 and TRBJ2-6; D might be TRBD2 (5 bases). The CDR3 consists of 15 residues. Germline V CDR1 and CDR2: SNHLY, FYNNEI. The CDR3 DNA follows: TGTGCCAGCAAGAGACTAATCTCTGGGGTCAACGTCCTGACTTTC. It yields the protein CASKRLISGVNVLTF.

This clonotype was observed a few times. This chain uses TRBV20-1 with TRBJ2-5, with D hard to call. The CDR3 spans 12 residues. Germline V gene lookup returns CDR1 DFQATT and CDR2 SNEGSKA (reference sequence). Trimming cost V 6 bases and J 5 bases, with 13 bases left between them. CDR3 nucleotide sequence: TGCAGTGCAACCCGTGCCAGCGAGACCCAGTACTTC. Its protein product is CSATRASETQYF.

Comment on this clonotype: This clone may be a read error of a much larger clone one base away. The chain is built from TRBV7-2 and TRBJ1-2; D unclear. This CDR3 spans 14 amino acids. Germline V CDR1 and CDR2: SGHTA, FQGNSA. CDR3 sequence (DNA): TGTGCCAGCAGCCGTCGGACTCTCCTAACTGGCCACACCTTC. Amino acid sequence: CASSRRTLLTGHTF.

This clonotype was recorded many times. The chain employs TRBV12-3 or TRBV12-4 and TRBJ2-4, with 9 bases fitting TRBD2. The CDR3 loop spans 12 amino acids. Losses at the gene ends were 6 bases for V and 6 bases for J; bases not matched to a gene: 0. CDR3 in amino acids: CASRLAGNIQYF. CDR3 DNA sequence: TGTGCCAGCAGACTAGCGGGAAACATTCAGTACTTC.

This chain joins TRBV20-1 and TRBJ2-7, with unresolved D. V was trimmed by 2 bases and J by 2 bases, leaving 13 bases between them. The CDR3 has 14 residues. Germline CDR1 DFQATT, CDR2 SNEGSKA (reference sequence). CDR3 in amino acids: CSARTASLTYEQYF. In DNA, the CDR3 is TGCAGTGCTAGAACCGCATCGCTAACCTACGAGCAGTACTTC.

The rearrangement uses TRBV7-9 and TRBJ2-7; 10 nucleotides align to TRBD1. The CDR3 length is 16 residues. V shed 1 base and J 5 bases; nucleotides not matched to a gene: 8. CDR1 and CDR2 (germline): SEHNR, FQNEAQ (reference sequence). The CDR3 loop is CASSLVPGDRGHEQYF. The CDR3 nucleotides read TGTGCCAGCAGCTTAGTCCCGGGGGACAGGGGCCACGAGCAGTACTTC.

This clonotype was picked up many times. The chain carries TRBV12-5 and TRBJ1-6; maybe TRBD1 (5 bases). CDR1 is LGHNT, CDR2 FRNRAP, per germline. This CDR3 region has 13 residues. V lost 6 bases and J lost 8, with 11 bases in between. The CDR3: CASGDSNYSPLHF. In DNA form, the CDR3 reads TGTGCTAGTGGCGACAGTAATTATTCACCCCTCCACTTT.

The CDR3 reads CSAWDSRGGEQFF. CDR3 nucleotides: TGCAGTGCTTGGGACTCTCGTGGGGGTGAGCAGTTCTTC. This chain connects TRBV20-1 to TRBJ2-1, with D tentatively TRBD2 (6 bases). This CDR3 spans 13 amino acids. Trimming removed 5 bases from V and 9 bases from J, with 17 bases in between. Germline CDR1 is DFQATT and CDR2 is SNEGSKA (reference sequence).

This clonotype was counted a few times. At one end, the junction sequence differs from germline, possibly due to a read error. The gene calls are TRBV7-7 and TRBJ2-6, with 7 bases identical to TRBD1. This CDR3 contains 18 residues. Per germline, CDR1 SSHAT and CDR2 FNYEAQ (reference sequence). The CDR3 DNA reads TGTGCTAGCAGCCTTGGACAGGCGATAGACTCTGGGGCCAACGTCCTGACTTTC. Amino acid sequence: CASSLGQAIDSGANVLTF.

This clonotype was detected only a few times. The V and J genes are TRBV7-2 and TRBJ1-1; 8 bases are a match to TRBD1. The germline V gene encodes CDR1 SGHTA and CDR2 FQGNSA. V lost 8 bases and J lost 3; bases outside the gene matches: 8. The CDR3 extends over 14 amino acids. The CDR3 coding sequence is TGTGCCAGCGGGGTAAACAGGGGGGACACTGAAGCTTTCTTT. This gives the protein CASGVNRGDTEAFF.

This clonotype was seen a handful of times. V is TRBV6-2 or TRBV6-3 and J is TRBJ1-1; D not resolved. The CDR3 is made up of 11 amino acids. The V and J ends lost 1 base and 8 bases respectively, with 5 bases between them. From germline, CDR1 is MNHEY and CDR2 SVGEGT. The CDR3 DNA reads as TGTGCCAGCAGTTACTTAGGGGAAGCTTTCTTT. Translating it yields CASSYLGEAFF.